The present entry profiles one TCR beta chain with its context. Its target antigen remains unknown. Base qualities are not provided; no much larger clone lies one nucleotide away. This entry is derived from a study of T cell changes during pregnancy in multiple sclerosis (dated by TCRdb to between 2017 and 2020). Background for the entire study: The study looked at changes in the T cell repertoire across pregnancy in women with multiple sclerosis.

V and J are trimmed by 0 bases and 3 bases, and the gene matches miss 17 bases of the junction. Including the terminal cysteine and phenylalanine, the CDR3 comprises 18 residues. Kept here is only the CDR3 DNA, which spans 54 bases and is read in frame from base 1. The germline V gene (reference sequence) specifies GTSNPN as CDR1 and SVGIG as CDR2. Receptors were amplified or captured by the immunoSEQ multiplex PCR assay. TCRdb mirrors the immuneACCESS table, restricted to in-frame sequences. Some clones are absent from its copies; in checked studies, under half trace to an unresolved V gene, and the reason for the others is unknown. Recorded for this sample are 75,000 to 95,000 clones; under 95% of them occurred a single time. The ten biggest clones cover 1.5% to 1.7% of the sample.

The rearrangement combines TRBV30 with TRBJ2-7; TRBD1 aligns with 7 central bases. The TCR sequence derives from a female donor with multiple sclerosis, enrolled in a pregnancy study. This specimen consisted of peripheral blood, obtained in the first trimester of pregnancy. The CDR3 amino acid sequence is: CAWSVPARGQKQYYEQYF. The DNA sequence is as follows: TGTGCCTGGAGTGTACCCGCCCGGGGACAGAAACAGTACTACGAGCAGTACTTC.